This TCR beta chain was identified during a study of CD8+ T cells in alopecia areata. RNA was extracted and reverse transcribed into cDNA as the sequencing template. TCRdb keeps only in-frame clones here, not all; method: immunoSEQ multiplex PCR. Here the sample spans a few hundred thousand clones, less than 45% being singletons. The treatment here: oral pan-JAK inhibitor, 5-10 mg twice daily. Sequencing used CD4+ T cells sorted from blood, obtained around week 36, from a patient treated with tofacitinib. This TCR was recovered from a human donor with alopecia areata.

CDR3 sequence reads: CASSLSQLAYGYTF. Here the CDR3 DNA reads TGCGCCAGCAGCTTGTCTCAACTAGCCTATGGCTACACCTTC. This chain uses TRBV5-1 with TRBJ1-2, with unresolved D. The CDR3 extends over 14 amino acids. Trimming took 1 base from V and 4 from J, leaving 11 bases between them. CDR1 and CDR2 from the germline V gene are SGHRS and YFSETQ.